A selection of T cell receptor beta chains follows, all from one sample in a study of cytomegalovirus exposure and HLA in healthy donors. Clones were read by immunoSEQ multiplex PCR, and TCRdb kept only the in-frame ones, dropping some. The sample lists roughly 140,000 clones, roughly 80% occurring once. Sequences were obtained from PBMCs. These receptors all come from a male donor in good health and CMV-seronegative. CDR3s leave out the opening cysteine and the closing phenylalanine or tryptophan. The order of the fields is CDR3 length, V gene, J gene, CDR3 protein.

14	TRBV27	TRBJ2-2	ASSFWTSGYTGELF
13	TRBV9	TRBJ2-4	ASSVGARVQNIQY
12	TRBV6-6	TRBJ1-1	ASSYGQLNTEAF
15	TRBV28	TRBJ1-2	ASSSTGGSIYLYGYT
10	TRBV28	TRBJ1-5	ASSFWSQPQH
14	TRBV5-4	TRBJ2-1	ASSLETSRFSVEQF
13	TRBV7-3	TRBJ2-2	ASSREGGGTGELF
11	TRBV19	TRBJ1-1	ASSTGLNTEAF
14	TRBV28	TRBJ1-5	ASSFRRGGSNQPQH
14	TRBV5-1	TRBJ2-1	ASSRIAGGPGNEQF